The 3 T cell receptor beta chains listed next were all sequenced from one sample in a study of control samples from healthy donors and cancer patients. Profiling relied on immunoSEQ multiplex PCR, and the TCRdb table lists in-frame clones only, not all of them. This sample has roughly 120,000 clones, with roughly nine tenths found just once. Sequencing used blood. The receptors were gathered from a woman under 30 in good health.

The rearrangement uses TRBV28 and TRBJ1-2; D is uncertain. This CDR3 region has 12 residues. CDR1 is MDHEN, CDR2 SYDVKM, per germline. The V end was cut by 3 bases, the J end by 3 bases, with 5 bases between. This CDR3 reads CASSFMDYGYTF. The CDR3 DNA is TGTGCCAGCAGTTTTATGGACTATGGCTACACCTTC.

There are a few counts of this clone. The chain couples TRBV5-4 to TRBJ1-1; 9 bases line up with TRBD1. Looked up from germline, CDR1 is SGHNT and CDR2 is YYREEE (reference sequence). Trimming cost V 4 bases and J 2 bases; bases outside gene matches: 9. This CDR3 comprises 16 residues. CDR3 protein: CASSSPGTGKNTEAFF. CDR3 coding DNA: TGTGCCAGCAGCAGCCCCGGGACAGGGAAAAACACTGAAGCTTTCTTT.

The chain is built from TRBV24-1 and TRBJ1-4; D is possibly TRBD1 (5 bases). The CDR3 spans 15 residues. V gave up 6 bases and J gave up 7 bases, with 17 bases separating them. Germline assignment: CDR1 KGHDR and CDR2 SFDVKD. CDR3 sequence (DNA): TGTGCCACCAGTACGGCGGAGGGACCGGGTGAAAAACTGTTTTTT. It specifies CATSTAEGPGEKLFF.